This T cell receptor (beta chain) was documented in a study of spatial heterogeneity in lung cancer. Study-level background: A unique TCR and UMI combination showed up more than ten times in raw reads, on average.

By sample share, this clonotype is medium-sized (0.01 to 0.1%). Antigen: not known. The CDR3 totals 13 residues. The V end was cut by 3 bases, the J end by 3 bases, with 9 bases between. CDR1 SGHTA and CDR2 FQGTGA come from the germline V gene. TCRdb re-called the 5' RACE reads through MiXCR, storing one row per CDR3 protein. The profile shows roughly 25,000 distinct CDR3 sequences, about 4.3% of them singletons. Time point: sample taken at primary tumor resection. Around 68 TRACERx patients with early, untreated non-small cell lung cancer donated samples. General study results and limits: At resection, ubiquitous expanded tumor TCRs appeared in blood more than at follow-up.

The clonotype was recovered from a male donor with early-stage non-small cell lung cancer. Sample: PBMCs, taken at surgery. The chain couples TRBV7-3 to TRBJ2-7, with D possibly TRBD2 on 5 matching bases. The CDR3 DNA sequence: TGTGCCAGCAGCTTTGCGGGTGGCTACGAGCAGTACTTC. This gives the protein CASSFAGGYEQYF.